What follows are 23 T cell receptor beta chains derived from one specimen sequenced in a study of blood T cell repertoires in COVID-19. Libraries were prepared by immunoSEQ multiplex PCR; TCRdb keeps only in-frame clonotypes and omits some of them. The repertoire has 110,000 or so clones, about 88% of them found once; the top ten carry about 3%. Sequences were obtained from peripheral blood. All receptors come from a man aged 40-50 years with acute or convalescent COVID-19.

This chain connects TRBV12-3 or TRBV12-4 to TRBJ1-5; the D gene is possibly TRBD1 (6 bases). The CDR3 consists of 13 residues. V gave up 7 bases and J gave up 2 bases, with 9 bases separating them. CDR3 nucleotides: TGTGCCAGCACGAGACAGGGCAATCAGCCCCAGCATTTT. Residues: CASTRQGNQPQHF.

The gene calls are TRBV19 and TRBJ1-1, with unresolved D. Germline V lookup: CDR1 LNHDA, CDR2 SQIVND (reference sequence). This CDR3 contains 15 residues. Trimming shortened V by 6 bases and J by 0 bases, and 14 bases separated the two germline ends. The CDR3 DNA is TGTGCCAGTAGCCCCCCCCGGGATCTGAACACTGAAGCTTTCTTT. Its translation is CASSPPRDLNTEAFF.

This clone was seen only a few times. The rearrangement joins TRBV9 to TRBJ2-2, with TRBD1 matching 7 bases. Germline CDR1 reads SGDLS; CDR2 reads YYNGEE. The ends lost 6 bases at V and 1 base at J; junction bases unmatched: 3. This CDR3 has 14 amino acids. CDR3 in amino acids: CASTRQGNTGELFF. The CDR3 nucleotides read TGTGCCAGCACCAGACAGGGGAACACCGGGGAGCTGTTTTTT.

The gene calls are TRBV19 and TRBJ2-7, with 7 bases that match TRBD1. V shed 6 bases and J 0 bases; nucleotides not matched to a gene: 8. The length of the CDR3 is 15 residues. The germline CDR1 and CDR2 sequences are LNHDA and SQIVND (reference sequence). The CDR3 reads CASRPRGQTSYEQYF. The CDR3 coding sequence is TGTGCCAGTAGACCAAGGGGACAGACCTCCTACGAGCAGTACTTC.

This rearrangement joins TRBV3-1 (or the pseudogene TRBV3-2) to TRBJ1-1, with TRBD1 as a possible D gene (6 bases). Trimming left V 5 bases short and J 5 bases short, with 12 bases between. The CDR3 spans 13 residues. Germline assignment: CDR1 LGHDT and CDR2 YNNKEL (reference sequence). The CDR3 region is CASSKRTVTEAFF. DNA of the CDR3: TGTGCCAGCAGCAAACGGACAGTAACTGAAGCTTTCTTT.

This clone showed up just a few times. This chain uses TRBV20-1 with TRBJ2-7; no clear D. The CDR3 has 14 residues. Trimming left V 3 bases short and J 1 base short, with 13 bases between. Germline CDR1 DFQATT, CDR2 SNEGSKA (reference sequence). The CDR3: CSASKTGPSYEQYF. In DNA, the CDR3 is TGCAGTGCTAGTAAAACGGGTCCTTCCTACGAGCAGTACTTC.

The chain employs TRBV19 and TRBJ2-3, with 10 bases that match TRBD2. The CDR3 consists of 21 residues. Germline CDR1 LNHDA, CDR2 SQIVND (reference sequence). The V segment lost 5 bases and the J segment 0 bases; nucleotides outside the gene matches: 20. The CDR3 loop is CASSAKGALAGAETSTDTQYF. CDR3 in DNA: TGTGCCAGTAGTGCAAAAGGGGCGCTAGCGGGGGCCGAGACTAGCACAGATACGCAGTATTTT.

V is TRBV9 and J is TRBJ2-5; the D gene is possibly TRBD2 (6 bases). The CDR3 extends over 13 amino acids. Trimming stripped 0 bases from V and 5 bases from J, with 8 bases between. CDR1 is SGDLS, CDR2 YYNGEE, per germline. Written as DNA, the CDR3 is TGTGCCAGCAGCGTAGAAGGGAGGGAGACCCAGTACTTC. Encoded protein: CASSVEGRETQYF. The full variable domain, completed using reference TRBV9 and TRBJ2-5, is DSGVTQTPKHLITATGQRVTLRCSPRSGDLSVYWYQQSLDQGLQFLIQYYNGEERAKGNILERFSAQQFPDLHSELNLSSLELGDSALYFCASSVEGRETQYFGPGTRLLVL.

The CDR3 spells CASSRAPGLGGTGELFF. DNA for the CDR3: TGTGCCAGCAGTCGCGCACCGGGACTAGGAGGTACCGGGGAGCTGTTTTTT. V is TRBV6-2 or TRBV6-3 and J is TRBJ2-2, with 8 positions matching TRBD2. Trimming at V came to 5 bases and at J to 5 bases, leaving 13 bases not matched to a gene. CDR3 length equals 17 residues. Germline CDR1 MNHEY, CDR2 SVGEGT.

The chain combines TRBV6-6 with TRBJ1-4, with TRBD1 identical over 7 bases. Germline CDR1 reads MNHNY; CDR2 reads SVGAGI (reference sequence). The CDR3 is 16 amino acids. V was pared by 4 bases and J by 0 bases, with 5 bases of the junction left unmatched. The CDR3 DNA follows: TGTGCCAGCAGTTCCCTAGACAGGGCAACTAATGAAAAACTGTTTTTT. It yields the protein CASSSLDRATNEKLFF.

The chain joins TRBV6-5 to TRBJ2-7, with 9 bases that match TRBD1. The CDR3 has 15 amino acids. V was clipped by 0 bases and J by 2 bases; unmatched bases: 2. The germline CDR1 and CDR2 sequences are MNHEY and SVGAGI. The CDR3 DNA reads as TGTGCCAGCAGTTACTCCGGGACAGGGACCTACGAGCAGTACTTC. It yields the protein CASSYSGTGTYEQYF.

This sequence joins TRBV18 and TRBJ2-1, with D possibly TRBD2 on 6 matching bases. CDR1 and CDR2 from the germline V gene are KGHSH and LQKENI. V was pared by 0 bases and J by 4 bases, with 13 bases between. This CDR3 region has 16 residues. Written as DNA, the CDR3 is TGTGCCAGCTCACCACCGCGGGGAGAAGGTTACAATGAGCAGTTCTTC. As protein: CASSPPRGEGYNEQFF. Complete variable domain (other parts from reference TRBV18 and TRBJ2-1): NAGVMQNPRHLVRRRGQEARLRCSPMKGHSHVYWYRQLPEEGLKFMVYLQKENIIDESGMPKERFSAEFPKEGPSILRIQQVVRGDSAAYFCASSPPRGEGYNEQFFGPGTRLTVL.

The chain employs TRBV5-6 and TRBJ2-3; D remains unclear. The CDR3 runs 15 residues. The germline V gene encodes CDR1 SGHDT and CDR2 YYEEEE. V shed 3 bases and J shed 6 bases, with 17 bases lying between them. CDR3 nucleotide sequence: TGTGCCAGCAGCTACCGGGTTCAAAGCTGGGATACGCAGTATTTT. Protein: CASSYRVQSWDTQYF.

A remark on this clone: Within the sample, other DNA sequences also encode this same CDR3. The chain joins TRBV6-5 to TRBJ2-7, with TRBD1 as a possible D gene (5 bases). With 6 bases removed from V and 1 base from J, the gap between germline ends came to 13 bases. Germline V gene lookup returns CDR1 MNHEY and CDR2 SVGAGI. This CDR3 comprises 14 residues. The CDR3 reads CASRSAGLSYEQYF. CDR3 in DNA: TGTGCCAGCAGATCAGCAGGGCTTTCCTACGAGCAGTACTTC.

This sequence joins TRBV7-8 and TRBJ2-4, with TRBD1 matching over 7 bases. The ends lost 0 bases at V and 2 bases at J; junction bases unmatched: 7. This CDR3 region has 17 residues. Germline V gene lookup returns CDR1 SGHVS and CDR2 FQNEAQ. The CDR3 sequence: CASSLARTGRTKNIQYF. Here the CDR3 DNA reads TGTGCCAGCAGCTTAGCGCGGACAGGAAGAACCAAAAACATTCAGTACTTC.

The V gene is TRBV24-1, the J gene TRBJ2-3; D is uncertain. The CDR3 loop spans 16 amino acids. Germline V gives CDR1 KGHDR, CDR2 SFDVKD. V lost 2 bases and J 0 bases, leaving 11 bases between the germline ends. The CDR3 is CATSDSAEASTDTQYF. CDR3 DNA sequence: TGTGCCACCAGTGATTCCGCTGAGGCTAGCACAGATACGCAGTATTTT.

The gene calls are TRBV5-1 and TRBJ1-4; 9 bases line up with TRBD1. The germline V gene encodes CDR1 SGHRS and CDR2 YFSETQ. CDR3 length: 14 residues. J was trimmed by 8 bases and V by 5 bases; bases with no gene match: 7. CDR3 residues: CASSFGQGPEKLFF. CDR3 nucleotide sequence: TGCGCCAGCAGTTTTGGACAGGGGCCCGAAAAACTGTTTTTT.

The chain joins TRBV19 to TRBJ1-4; weak D call: TRBD1 (6 bases). The CDR3 has 17 amino acids. V was pared by 7 bases and J by 6 bases, with 24 bases between. Germline values: CDR1 LNHDA, CDR2 SQIVND (reference sequence). As DNA, the CDR3 is TGTGCCAGTAATCCCACCCTGACAGGAGATAGACATGAAAAACTGTTTTTT. This gives the protein CASNPTLTGDRHEKLFF.

The chain carries TRBV7-8 and TRBJ2-3; D might be TRBD2 (6 bases). Trimming left V 7 bases short and J 0 bases short, with 11 bases between. The germline V gene has CDR1 SGHVS and CDR2 FQNEAQ. The CDR3 sequence is 14 residues long. This chain's CDR3 is CASTLAASTDTQYF. CDR3 DNA: TGTGCCAGCACTTTAGCGGCTAGCACAGATACGCAGTATTTT.

The rearrangement uses TRBV11-2 and TRBJ1-4; 8 nucleotides match TRBD1. The CDR3 consists of 15 residues. CDR1 is SGHAT and CDR2 is FQNNGV in the germline V gene. The V gene end was trimmed by 0 bases and the J gene end by 7 bases; junction bases not matched to a gene: 4. CDR3: CASSLEAGGAEKLFF. For the CDR3, the DNA is TGTGCCAGCAGCTTAGAGGCAGGGGGCGCTGAAAAACTGTTTTTT.

This rearrangement joins TRBV19 to TRBJ2-1; TRBD1 aligns across 7 bases. This CDR3 contains 16 residues. The germline CDR1 and CDR2 sequences are LNHDA and SQIVND (reference sequence). Trimming at V came to 7 bases and at J to 1 base, leaving 10 bases not matched to a gene. The CDR3 nucleotides read TGTGCCAGTACTCTTCAAGGGGGACAGTCCTACAATGAGCAGTTCTTC. It codes for CASTLQGGQSYNEQFF. Together with reference TRBV19 and TRBJ2-1, the CDR3 gives the full variable domain: DGGITQSPKYLFRKEGQNVTLSCEQNLNHDAMYWYRQDPGQGLRLIYYSQIVNDFQKGDIAEGYSVSREKKESFPLTVTSAQKNPTAFYLCASTLQGGQSYNEQFFGPGTRLTVL.

V and J are TRBV30 and TRBJ2-7; 9 positions match TRBD1. Germline CDR1 and CDR2: GTSNPN and SVGIG (reference sequence). V shed 1 base and J 1 base; nucleotides not matched to a gene: 8. The CDR3 sequence is 16 residues long. This CDR3 is CAWSGLRTGASYEQYF. CDR3 in DNA: TGTGCCTGGAGTGGACTTAGGACAGGGGCGTCCTACGAGCAGTACTTC.

J is TRBJ1-2 and V is TRBV19; the D gene is possibly TRBD1 (5 bases). Between the trimmed V and J ends, which lost 7 bases and 4 bases, there was a span of 16 bases. Germline-derived CDR1 and CDR2 are LNHDA and SQIVND (reference sequence). The CDR3 consists of 14 residues. This CDR3 is CASTRLGQPYGYTF. The CDR3 DNA follows: TGTGCCAGTACCCGCCTGGGGCAGCCCTATGGCTACACCTTC.